The source of this TCR beta chain is a study of cytomegalovirus exposure and HLA in healthy donors. General study results and limits: The authors excluded some V segments, including TRBV6-2 and TRBV6-3, as indistinguishable. TCR beta chain V- and J-gene trimming was linked, in a later analysis, to a missense variant in DCLRE1C.

The germline V gene encodes CDR1 SGHAT and CDR2 FQNNGV. The CDR3 runs to 18 residues. V was pared by 3 bases and J by 4 bases, with 9 bases of the junction left unmatched. The primer mix had 60 Vbeta and 13 Jbeta primers. The protocol was immunoSEQ multiplex PCR, while the TCRdb copy is restricted to in-frame clones and leaves out a portion. Here the sample spans some 130,000 clones, 72% being singletons. Comment on this clone: The antigen remains undetermined.

Sequenced material: PBMCs. The chain is built from TRBV11-2 and TRBJ2-1; 13 bases match TRBD2. The source is a man aged 50-60 years in good health and CMV-seropositive. The CDR3 reads CASSFLGLAGVLYNEQFF. The CDR3 coding sequence is TGTGCCAGCAGCTTCCTTGGACTAGCGGGGGTTTTATACAATGAGCAGTTCTTC.